Listed below are T cell receptor beta chains from one sample, sequenced in a study of blood T cell repertoires in COVID-19. Profiled with immunoSEQ multiplex PCR; TCRdb holds only in-frame clones, not every one. The repertoire includes just under 40,000 clones, approximately 79% of them detected once, and approximately 23% sits in the top ten. Sample: peripheral blood. The receptors come from a man aged 65-85 years with acute or convalescent COVID-19. CDR3s leave out the opening cysteine and the closing phenylalanine or tryptophan. Each record gives: V gene, clone size, J gene, CDR3 protein. Rows give clone size only sometimes, using once, few, many, or a class for an expanded clone.

>TRBV6-5|NA|TRBJ1-5
ASRAGQLNQPQH
>TRBV11-2|NA|TRBJ2-7
ASSKDRGEQY
>TRBV6-1|few|TRBJ1-3
ASSEQGNTIY
>TRBV6-5|NA|TRBJ1-5
ASTGQGGNQPQH
>TRBV10-3|once|TRBJ1-1
AIIPGGSGGTEAF
>TRBV19|few|TRBJ2-1
ASSRLAGEQF
>TRBV28|NA|TRBJ2-7
ASSSSSGTIEQY
>TRBV27|NA|TRBJ2-3
ASSSLSTDTQY
>TRBV4-1|once|TRBJ2-1
ASSQELGAGFSEQF
>TRBV7-3|NA|TRBJ2-5
ASSLGTSGETQY
>TRBV28|NA|TRBJ1-2
ASSSMGQGLYGYT
>TRBV6-2/TRBV6-3|NA|TRBJ1-5
ASSSLDRPNQPQH
>TRBV28|NA|TRBJ1-2
ASSFSSTGGYT
>TRBV11-2|NA|TRBJ2-3
ASSLDWLAADTQY